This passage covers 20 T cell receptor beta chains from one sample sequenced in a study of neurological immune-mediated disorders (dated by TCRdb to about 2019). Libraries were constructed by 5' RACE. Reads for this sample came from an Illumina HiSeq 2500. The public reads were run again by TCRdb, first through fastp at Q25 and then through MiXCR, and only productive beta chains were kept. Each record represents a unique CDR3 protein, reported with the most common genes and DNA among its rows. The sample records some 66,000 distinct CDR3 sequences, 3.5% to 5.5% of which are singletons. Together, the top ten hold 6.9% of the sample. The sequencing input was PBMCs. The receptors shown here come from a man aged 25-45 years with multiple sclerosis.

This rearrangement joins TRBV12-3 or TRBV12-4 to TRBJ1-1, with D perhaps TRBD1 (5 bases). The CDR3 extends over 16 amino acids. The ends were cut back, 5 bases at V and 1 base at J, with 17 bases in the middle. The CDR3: CASSHHLGLRNTEAFF. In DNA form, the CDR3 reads TGTGCCAGCAGTCACCACCTGGGACTGCGGAACACTGAAGCTTTCTTT.

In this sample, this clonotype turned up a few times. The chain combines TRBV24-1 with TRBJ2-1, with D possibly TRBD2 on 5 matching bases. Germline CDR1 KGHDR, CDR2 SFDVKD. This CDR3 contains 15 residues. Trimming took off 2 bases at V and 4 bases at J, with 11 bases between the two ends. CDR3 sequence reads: CATSDYEGLYNEQFF. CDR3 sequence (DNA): TGTGCCACCAGTGATTACGAGGGCCTATACAATGAGCAGTTCTTC.

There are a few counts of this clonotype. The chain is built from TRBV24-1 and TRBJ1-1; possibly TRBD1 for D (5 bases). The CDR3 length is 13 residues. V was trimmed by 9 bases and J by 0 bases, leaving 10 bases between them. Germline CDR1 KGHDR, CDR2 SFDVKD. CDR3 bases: TGTGCCACCTCGGGACCTCTGAACACTGAAGCTTTCTTT. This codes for CATSGPLNTEAFF.

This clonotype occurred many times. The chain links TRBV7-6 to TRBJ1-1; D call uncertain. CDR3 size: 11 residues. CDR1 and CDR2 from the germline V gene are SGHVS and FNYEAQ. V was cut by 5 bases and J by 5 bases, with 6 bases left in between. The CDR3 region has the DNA TGTGCCAGCAGCCAAAGAACTGAAGCTTTCTTT. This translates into CASSQRTEAFF. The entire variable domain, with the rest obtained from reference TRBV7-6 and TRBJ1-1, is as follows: GAGVSQSPRYKVTKRGQDVALRCDPISGHVSLYWYRQALGQGPEFLTYFNYEAQQDKSGLPNDRFSAERPEGSISTLTIQRTEQRDSAMYRCASSQRTEAFFGQGTRLTVV.

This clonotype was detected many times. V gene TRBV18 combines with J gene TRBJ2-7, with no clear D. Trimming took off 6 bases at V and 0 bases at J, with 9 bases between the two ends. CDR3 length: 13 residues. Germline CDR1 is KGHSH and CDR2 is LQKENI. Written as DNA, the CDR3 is TGTGCCAGCTCGCTACAGAGCTCCTACGAGCAGTACTTC. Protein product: CASSLQSSYEQYF.

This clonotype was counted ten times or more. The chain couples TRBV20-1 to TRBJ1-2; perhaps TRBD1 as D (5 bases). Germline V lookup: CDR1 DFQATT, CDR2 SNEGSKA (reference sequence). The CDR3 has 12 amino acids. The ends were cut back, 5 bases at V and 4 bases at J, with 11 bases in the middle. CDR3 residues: CSASDMSYGYTF. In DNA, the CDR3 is TGCAGTGCTTCGGACATGTCCTATGGCTACACCTTC.

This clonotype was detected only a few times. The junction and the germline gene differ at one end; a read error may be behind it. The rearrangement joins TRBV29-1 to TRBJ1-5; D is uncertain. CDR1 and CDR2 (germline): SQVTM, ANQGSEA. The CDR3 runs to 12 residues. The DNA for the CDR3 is TGCAGCGTTGGGGGTAGCAATCAGCCCCAGAATTTT. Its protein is CSVGGSNQPQNF.

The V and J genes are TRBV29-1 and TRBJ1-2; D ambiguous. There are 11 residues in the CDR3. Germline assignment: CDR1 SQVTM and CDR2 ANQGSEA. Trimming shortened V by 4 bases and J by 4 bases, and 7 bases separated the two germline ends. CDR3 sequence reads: CSVATAYGYTF. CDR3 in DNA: TGCAGCGTTGCGACCGCCTATGGCTACACCTTC.

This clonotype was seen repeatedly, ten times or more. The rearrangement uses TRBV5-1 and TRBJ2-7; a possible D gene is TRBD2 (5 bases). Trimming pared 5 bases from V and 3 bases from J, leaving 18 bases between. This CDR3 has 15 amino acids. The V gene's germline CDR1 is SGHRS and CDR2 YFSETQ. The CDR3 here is CASRDDIGADYEQYF. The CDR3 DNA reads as TGCGCCAGCAGGGATGACATCGGAGCGGACTACGAGCAGTACTTC.

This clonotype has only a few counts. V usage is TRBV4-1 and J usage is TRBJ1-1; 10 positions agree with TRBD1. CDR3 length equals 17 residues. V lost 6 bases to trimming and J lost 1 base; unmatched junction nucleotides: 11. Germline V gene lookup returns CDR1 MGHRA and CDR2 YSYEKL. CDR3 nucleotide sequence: TGCGCCAGCAGGCCGTGGGGACAGGGGAAAAGGAACACTGAAGCTTTCTTT. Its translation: CASRPWGQGKRNTEAFF.

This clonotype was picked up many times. The CDR3: CATSKEYGFQVGEKLFF. The CDR3 nucleotides read TGTGCCACCAGCAAAGAGTATGGTTTCCAAGTCGGCGAAAAACTGTTTTTT. V usage is TRBV15 and J usage is TRBJ1-4; D gene ambiguous. Between the trimmed V and J ends, which lost 4 bases and 8 bases, there was a span of 23 bases. This CDR3 spans 17 amino acids. The germline CDR1 and CDR2 sequences are LNHNV and YYDKDF (reference sequence).

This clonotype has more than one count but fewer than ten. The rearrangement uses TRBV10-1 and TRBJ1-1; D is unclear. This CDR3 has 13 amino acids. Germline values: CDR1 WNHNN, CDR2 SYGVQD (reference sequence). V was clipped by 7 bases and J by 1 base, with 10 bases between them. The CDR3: CASKGNGNTEAFF. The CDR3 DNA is TGCGCCAGCAAGGGCAATGGGAACACTGAAGCTTTCTTT.

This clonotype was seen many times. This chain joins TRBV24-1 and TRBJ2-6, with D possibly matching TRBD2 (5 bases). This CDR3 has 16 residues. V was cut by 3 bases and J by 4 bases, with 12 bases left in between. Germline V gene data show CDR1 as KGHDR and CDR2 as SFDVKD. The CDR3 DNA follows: TGTGCCACCAGTGATCCCGGGGTACCCGGGGCCAACGTCCTGACTTTC. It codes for CATSDPGVPGANVLTF.

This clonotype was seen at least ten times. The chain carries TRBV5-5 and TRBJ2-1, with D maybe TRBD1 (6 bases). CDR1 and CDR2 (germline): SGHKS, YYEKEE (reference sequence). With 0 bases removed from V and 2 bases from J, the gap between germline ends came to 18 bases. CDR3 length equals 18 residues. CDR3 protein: CASSLAGLQGATYNEQFF. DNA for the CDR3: TGTGCCAGCAGCTTGGCGGGGCTACAGGGTGCCACCTACAATGAGCAGTTCTTC.

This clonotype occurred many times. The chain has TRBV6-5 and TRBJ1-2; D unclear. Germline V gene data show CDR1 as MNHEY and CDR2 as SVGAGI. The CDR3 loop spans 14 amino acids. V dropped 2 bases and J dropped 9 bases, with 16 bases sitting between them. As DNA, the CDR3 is TGTGCCAGCAGTTACACCGGGTCCGGTGGCAGCTACACCTTC. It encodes CASSYTGSGGSYTF.

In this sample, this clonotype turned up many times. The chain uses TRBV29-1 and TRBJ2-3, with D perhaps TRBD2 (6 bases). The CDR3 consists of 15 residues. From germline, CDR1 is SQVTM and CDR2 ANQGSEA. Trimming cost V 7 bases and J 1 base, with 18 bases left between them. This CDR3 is CSADPRDWGTDTQYF. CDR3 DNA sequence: TGCAGCGCTGATCCCCGGGACTGGGGCACAGATACGCAGTATTTT.

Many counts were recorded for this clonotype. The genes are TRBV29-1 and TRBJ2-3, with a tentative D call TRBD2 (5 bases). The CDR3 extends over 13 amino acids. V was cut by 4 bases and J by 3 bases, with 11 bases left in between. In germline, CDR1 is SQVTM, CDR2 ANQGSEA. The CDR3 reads CSVGSGYTDTQYF. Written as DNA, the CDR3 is TGCAGCGTTGGGTCGGGGTATACAGATACGCAGTATTTT.

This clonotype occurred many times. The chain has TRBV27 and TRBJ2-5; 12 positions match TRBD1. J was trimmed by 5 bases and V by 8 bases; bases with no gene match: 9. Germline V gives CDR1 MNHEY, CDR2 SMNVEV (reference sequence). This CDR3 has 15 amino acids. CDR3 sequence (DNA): TGTGCCAGCTCACAAGGGACAGGGGGCGCCGAGACCCAGTACTTC. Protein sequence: CASSQGTGGAETQYF.

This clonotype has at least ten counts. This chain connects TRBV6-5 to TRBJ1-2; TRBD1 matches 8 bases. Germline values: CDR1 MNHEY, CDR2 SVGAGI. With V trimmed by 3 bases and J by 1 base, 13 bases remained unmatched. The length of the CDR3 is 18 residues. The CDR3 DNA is TGTGCCAGCAGTTATTCTCAAAGAGGGACAGGCCTTAACTATGGCTACACCTTC. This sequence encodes CASSYSQRGTGLNYGYTF.

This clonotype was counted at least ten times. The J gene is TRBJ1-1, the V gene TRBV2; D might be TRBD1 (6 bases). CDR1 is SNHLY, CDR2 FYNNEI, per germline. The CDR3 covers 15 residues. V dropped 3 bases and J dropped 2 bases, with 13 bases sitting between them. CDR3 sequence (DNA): TGTGCCAGCAGTGACAGGGGTCCTGAAAACACTGAAGCTTTCTTT. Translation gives CASSDRGPENTEAFF.